Listed below are T cell receptor beta chains from one sample, sequenced in a study of cytomegalovirus exposure and HLA in healthy donors. Sequenced by immunoSEQ multiplex PCR; TCRdb stores in-frame clones only, minus some. Here the sample spans 110,000 to 150,000 clones, nearly 85% being singletons. The sequenced sample was PBMCs. These receptors were collected from a male donor in good health and CMV-seronegative. Both conserved end residues are part of each CDR3. The order of the fields is V gene, D gene, J gene, clone size, CDR3 protein, CDR3 DNA. D genes are given only for firm matches. Part of the rows lack a size; the others show once, few, many or a class for expanded clones.

v_call: TRBV28
d_call: .
j_call: TRBJ2-7
clone_size: .
cdr3_aa: CASSLSLGTPTYEQYF
cdr3_nt: TGTGCCAGCAGTTTATCATTGGGGACACCTACCTACGAGCAGTACTTC

v_call: TRBV30
d_call: .
j_call: TRBJ1-1
clone_size: once
cdr3_aa: CAWSFVRNTEAFF
cdr3_nt: TGTGCCTGGAGTTTTGTTAGAAACACTGAAGCTTTCTTT

v_call: TRBV19
d_call: .
j_call: TRBJ2-3
clone_size: .
cdr3_aa: CASSLYSTDTQYF
cdr3_nt: TGTGCCAGTAGTCTCTATAGCACAGATACGCAGTATTTT

v_call: TRBV11-2
d_call: TRBD1
j_call: TRBJ2-1
clone_size: .
cdr3_aa: CASSLAGGNEQFF
cdr3_nt: TGTGCCAGCAGCTTAGCAGGGGGAAATGAGCAGTTCTTC

v_call: TRBV4-2
d_call: .
j_call: TRBJ1-1
clone_size: .
cdr3_aa: CASSPTGDGTYSFF
cdr3_nt: TGTGCCAGCAGCCCCACGGGGGACGGAACGTATTCTTTCTTT

v_call: TRBV7-9
d_call: .
j_call: TRBJ2-7
clone_size: .
cdr3_aa: CASSLWGLSSYEQYF
cdr3_nt: TGTGCCAGCAGCTTGTGGGGACTCAGCTCCTACGAGCAGTACTTC

v_call: TRBV19
d_call: .
j_call: TRBJ1-1
clone_size: .
cdr3_aa: CASQNRASFEAFF
cdr3_nt: TGTGCCAGCCAGAACAGGGCCAGCTTTGAAGCTTTCTTT

v_call: TRBV7-6
d_call: .
j_call: TRBJ1-1
clone_size: .
cdr3_aa: CASSLPGGEAFF
cdr3_nt: TGTGCCAGCAGCTTACCGGGGGGTGAAGCTTTCTTT

v_call: TRBV7-9
d_call: .
j_call: TRBJ2-7
clone_size: .
cdr3_aa: CASSANRDKSIWQYF
cdr3_nt: TGTGCCAGCAGCGCCAACCGGGACAAAAGCATTTGGCAGTACTTC

v_call: TRBV25-1
d_call: TRBD2
j_call: TRBJ2-1
clone_size: .
cdr3_aa: CASSEASGGVGNEQFF
cdr3_nt: TGTGCCAGCAGTGAAGCTAGCGGGGGGGTTGGAAATGAGCAGTTCTTC

v_call: TRBV6-1
d_call: .
j_call: TRBJ1-1
clone_size: .
cdr3_aa: CASSERYTEAFF
cdr3_nt: TGTGCCAGCAGTGAACGGTACACTGAAGCTTTCTTT

v_call: TRBV7-8
d_call: .
j_call: TRBJ1-5
clone_size: .
cdr3_aa: CASSSVPRDYEGDQPQHF
cdr3_nt: TGTGCCAGCAGCTCGGTACCCCGGGACTACGAAGGGGATCAGCCCCAGCATTTT

v_call: TRBV6-1
d_call: TRBD2
j_call: TRBJ2-1
clone_size: .
cdr3_aa: CASSELGGGSYNEQFF
cdr3_nt: TGTGCCAGCAGTGAATTGGGCGGGGGCTCCTACAATGAGCAGTTCTTC